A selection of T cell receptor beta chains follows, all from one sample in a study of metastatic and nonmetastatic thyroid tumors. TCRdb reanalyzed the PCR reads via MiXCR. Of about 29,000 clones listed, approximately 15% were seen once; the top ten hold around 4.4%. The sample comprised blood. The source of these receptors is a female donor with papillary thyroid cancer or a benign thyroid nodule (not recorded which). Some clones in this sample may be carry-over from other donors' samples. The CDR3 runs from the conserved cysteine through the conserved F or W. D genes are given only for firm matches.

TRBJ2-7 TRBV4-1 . CASSQFVGGVSDF
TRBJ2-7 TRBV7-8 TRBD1 CASSLRQGADEQYF
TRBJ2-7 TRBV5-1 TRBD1 CASSLVAGGGEQYF
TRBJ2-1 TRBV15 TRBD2 CATRRSGSDNEQFF
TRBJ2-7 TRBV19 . CASSARQAGEQYF
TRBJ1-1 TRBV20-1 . CSARQGNTEAFF
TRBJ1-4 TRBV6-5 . CASSYSGINEKLFF
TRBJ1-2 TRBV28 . CASTPQGTVSYGYTF
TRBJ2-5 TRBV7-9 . CASSLSRSGSQETQYF
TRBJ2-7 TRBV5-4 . CASKVGGTYEQYF
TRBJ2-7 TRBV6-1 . CAISHGPEGEYF
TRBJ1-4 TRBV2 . CASYRVANEKLFF
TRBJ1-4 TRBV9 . CASSVGGFANEKLFF
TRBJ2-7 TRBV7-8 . CASSLLAVTAREQYF
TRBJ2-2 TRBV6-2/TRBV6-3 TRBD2 CASSPRLPTSGRAGELFF
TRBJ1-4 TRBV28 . CASSSPRLGNEKLFF
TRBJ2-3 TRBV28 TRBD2 CASSPLGLAGGFSTDTQYF
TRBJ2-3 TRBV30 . CAWDLSGLTDTQYF
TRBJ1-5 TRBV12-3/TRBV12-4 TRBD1 CASNLGTAYFSNQPQHF
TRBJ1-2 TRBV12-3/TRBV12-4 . CASSPGGAVYGYTF
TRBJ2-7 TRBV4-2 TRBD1 CASSLGRGQGIYEQYF
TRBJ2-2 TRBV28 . CAEISNTGELFF
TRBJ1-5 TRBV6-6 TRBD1 CASKRNVPGQGDNQPQHF
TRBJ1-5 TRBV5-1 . CASSSDGGANQTQHF
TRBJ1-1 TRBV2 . CASSEGHLNTEAFF
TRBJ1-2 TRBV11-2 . CASSLERGANYGYTF
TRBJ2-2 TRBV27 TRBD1 CASSPPGQGDTGELFF
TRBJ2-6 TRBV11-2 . CAIRLGAAGANVLTF
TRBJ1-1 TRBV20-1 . CSARDEGEAFF
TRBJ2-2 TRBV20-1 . CSARRSRDLTGELFF
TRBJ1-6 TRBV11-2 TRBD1 CASSSGQGVYF
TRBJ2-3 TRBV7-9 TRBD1 CAVPRTGNTDTQYF
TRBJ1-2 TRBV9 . CASSVGGGALHHGYTF
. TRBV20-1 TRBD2 CSARYPGLAETQYF
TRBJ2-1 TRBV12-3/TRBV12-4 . CASSAAQDRYNEQSF
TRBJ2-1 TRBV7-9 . CASSLARDFYYNEQFF
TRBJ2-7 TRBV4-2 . CASSLRRRTASSYEQYF
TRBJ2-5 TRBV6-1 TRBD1 CASKAYRGAETEYF
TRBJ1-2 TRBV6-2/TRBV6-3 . CASSYREVADYGYTF
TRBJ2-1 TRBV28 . CASSPTLRLAWVNEQFF
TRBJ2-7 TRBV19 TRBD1 CASSDRGPVGIITYEQYF
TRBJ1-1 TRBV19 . CASSIGAGAWISTPEEAFF
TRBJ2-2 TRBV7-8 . CAGSLPGNTGELFF
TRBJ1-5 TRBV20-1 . CSAREPGHNSNQPQHF
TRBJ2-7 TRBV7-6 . CASSLGVESSYEQYF